This TCR beta chain was recorded in a study of technical replicates of blood from a handful of donors. Measured with immunoSEQ multiplex PCR; TCRdb has only the in-frame clones, and not every one. The table lists around 93,000 clones, approximately 94% of them singletons. There are 14 residues in the CDR3. With V trimmed by 3 bases and J by 5 bases, 6 bases remained unmatched. Germline-derived CDR1 and CDR2 are GTSNPN and SVGIG (reference sequence). The chain recombines TRBV30 with TRBJ1-4; 7 bases agree with TRBD1. Sequencing was done on a sample of T cells isolated from PBMCs. The receptor was isolated from a human donor in good health. This CDR3 is CAWRKGAYNEKLFF. The CDR3 coding sequence is TGTGCCTGGAGAAAGGGGGCTTACAATGAAAAACTGTTTTTT.